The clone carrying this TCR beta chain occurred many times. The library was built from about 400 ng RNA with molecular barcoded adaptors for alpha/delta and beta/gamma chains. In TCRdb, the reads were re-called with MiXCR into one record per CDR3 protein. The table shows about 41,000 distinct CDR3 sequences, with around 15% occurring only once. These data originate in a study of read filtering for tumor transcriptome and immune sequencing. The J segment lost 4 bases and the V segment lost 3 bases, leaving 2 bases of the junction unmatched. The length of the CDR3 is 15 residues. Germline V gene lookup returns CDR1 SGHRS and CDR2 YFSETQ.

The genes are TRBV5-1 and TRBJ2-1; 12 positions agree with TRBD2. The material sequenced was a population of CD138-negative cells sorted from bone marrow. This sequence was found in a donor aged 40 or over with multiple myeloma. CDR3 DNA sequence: TGCGCCAGCAGCTGGACTAGCGGGGCTTACAATGAGCAGTTCTTC. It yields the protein CASSWTSGAYNEQFF.